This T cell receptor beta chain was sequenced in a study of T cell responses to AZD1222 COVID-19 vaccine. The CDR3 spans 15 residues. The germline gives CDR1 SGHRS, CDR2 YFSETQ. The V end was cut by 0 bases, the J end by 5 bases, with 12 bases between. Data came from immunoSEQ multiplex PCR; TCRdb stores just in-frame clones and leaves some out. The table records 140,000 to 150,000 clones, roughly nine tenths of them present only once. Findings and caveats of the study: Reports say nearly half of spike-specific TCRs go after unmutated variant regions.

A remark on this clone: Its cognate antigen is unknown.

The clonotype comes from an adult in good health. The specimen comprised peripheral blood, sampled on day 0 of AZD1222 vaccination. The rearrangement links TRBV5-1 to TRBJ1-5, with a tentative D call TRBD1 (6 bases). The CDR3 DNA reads TGCGCCAGCAGCTTGGCAGGGGCGCTGGATCAGCCCCAGCATTTT. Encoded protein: CASSLAGALDQPQHF.